This TCR beta chain appears in the sequencing data of a study of Ad26.COV2.S vaccination and SARS-CoV-2 variants. Study-level information: Doses of Ad26.COV2.S were injected into muscle once or twice, 56 days apart.

Points on this clone: Its antigen is unknown.

Described treatment: about 20 received Ad26.COV2.S at low or high dose, single or two shots; about five received placebo; per-sample allocation not given. The samples date from day 63 after the first vaccine or placebo injection. Study-wide results and caveats: The TCR breadth and depth analyses may have understated or missed part of the total T cell responses.

This CDR3 spans 13 amino acids. Germline V CDR1 and CDR2: SGHNT, YYREEE (reference sequence). The V gene lost 3 bases and the J gene lost 5 bases, with 11 bases spanning the gap. Here immunoSEQ multiplex PCR was the method, and the copy in TCRdb shows in-frame clones only, minus some. Of 350,000 to 500,000 clones in the sample, over 75% were seen once. This sequence originates from a person aged 18 to 59 who received the Ad26.COV2.S COVID-19 vaccine or a placebo. The sequencing here drew on peripheral blood, taken in a trial of Ad26.COV2.S vaccine versus placebo. The V call is TRBV5-4, the J call TRBJ1-1; D is unclear. The CDR3 DNA sequence: TGTGCCAGCAGCTACGGAGGAGAGACTGAAGCTTTCTTT. It specifies CASSYGGETEAFF.